This T cell receptor beta chain was captured by sequencing in a study of blood T cell repertoires in COVID-19 (dated by TCRdb to 2019 to 2021). In the study overall: Samples from collaborators originated in the United States, Italy and Spain and spanned both the acute and convalescent phases of COVID-19. The material from the prospective study consisted of cDNA or gDNA derived from T cells, B-cell-depleted T cells, or PBMCs. Nearly every sample came with metadata listing a de-identified subject ID, COVID-19 status, age in years and sex. Samples were obtained from the ongoing ImmuneRACE study (first 160 participants) and from 1,000 to 1,500 subjects provided by 6 global collaborators. A freely available public database, intended as a resource for researchers studying the immune response to SARS-CoV-2, is where the repertoires were released. Where available, HLA class I and class II types were obtained from metadata supplied by the sample provider rather than from assay-based typing. Deeply sampled blood TCRbeta repertoires from subjects exposed to, actively infected with, or recovered from COVID-19 were included in the dataset.

TCRbeta CDR3 regions were amplified from genomic DNA using the immunoSEQ Assay, a bias-controlled multiplex PCR. As for how the authors treated the data: The number of nucleated cells in each sample was estimated from the amplification of reference gene primers within the assay. Sequence reads were collapsed and filtered to measure the absolute abundance of every unique TCRbeta CDR3 rearrangement. For each sample, productive Simpson clonality was calculated as the square root of Simpson's diversity index over productive rearrangements. In TCRdb, the immuneACCESS table is reduced to in-frame sequences with V and J assigned. These tables do not hold every clone; where another copy was compared, an unresolved V gene accounts for under half, and the others remain unexplained. That table gives V, J and clone size, and the DNA gave D and trimming. The sample table shows some 170,000 clones, and over 75% are seen once. The ten largest clones add up to around 1.2% of the sample.

The CDR3 numbers 17 residues from cysteine through phenylalanine. Only CDR3 DNA is held: 51 bases, read in frame from base 1. CDR1 and CDR2, per the germline V gene, are KGHDR and SFDVKD. Trimming leaves V shorter by 3 bases and J shorter by 7 bases, with the junction holding 9 bases beyond the gene matches. Enrolling through a virtual design, the prospective study's participants ranged in age from about 18 to 89 years and lived across 24 United States geographic areas. Cohort assignment in the prospective study relied on participant-reported clinical history from a screening survey and a study questionnaire. In the prospective study, mobile phlebotomists collected whole blood, serum and a nasopharyngeal or oropharyngeal swab from each participant. Participants in the prospective study had the option to provide additional blood draws and questionnaires over a roughly 2-month period. Blood samples from the prospective study were shipped frozen or at room temperature prior to DNA extraction.

In the case of this clone: Its antigen specificity is not known. The input lacks base qualities; no much larger clone sits a single base away.

Points the paper makes about the study in general: How much clinical and demographic metadata was included differed by source and by participant, and the metadata was provided uncurated.

Sequencing was performed on PBMCs or T cells enriched from blood (not recorded which). The clonotype was recovered from a human donor with acute COVID-19. The donor label of this sample is uncertain. The chain is assembled from TRBV24-1 and TRBJ2-1, and 12 junction bases match TRBD2. The nucleotide sequence is given as TGTGCCACCAGTGATCCGGTACTAGCGGGGGGAATGAATGAGCAGTTCTTC. Its translation is CATSDPVLAGGMNEQFF.